This entry is about one T cell receptor (beta chain). This clonotype is considered medium-sized (0.01 to 0.1%). Its recognized antigen is unknown. Base qualities are not recorded, but no much larger clone differs from it by a single base. The data are from a study of spatial heterogeneity in lung cancer (dated by TCRdb to 2018 to 2020). General notes on the study: The donors were some 72 patients from the lung TRACERx cohort who had early-stage, untreated non-small cell lung cancer. Follow-up PBMC samples were sequenced whenever available, with the median time to follow-up being around 25 months after resection. Beta-chain transcripts were consistently detected in greater numbers than alpha-chain transcripts, which likely reflected higher beta-chain transcript abundance. In the raw uncorrected reads, each unique combination of TCR and UMI appeared more than ten times on average. TCR alpha and beta repertoires were quantitatively compared across multiple tumor regions, matched nontumor lung and blood in non-small cell lung cancer. Nonsynonymous mutation counts, determined by whole-exome sequencing of tumor tissue, were related to features of the TCR repertoire. Both alpha and beta chains were TCR-sequenced in samples taken at surgery, namely 220 tumor regions, more than 62 matched nontumor lung samples and over 55 PBMC samples.

The library was made by 5' RACE. The run used a NextSeq 500. To allow correction of PCR and sequencing errors, the TCR library protocol tagged every TCR cDNA molecule with a unique molecular identifier. As for how the authors treated the data: TCR identification, UMI-based error correction and CDR3 extraction were all carried out with Decombinator tools. TCRs above a frequency of 2 per 1,000, corresponding to the top 1% of the tumor frequency distribution, were defined as expanded. Rényi diversity was computed with the R vegan package after subsampling each repertoire 100 times to 5,000 TCRs. CDR3 similarity networks were built from amino acid triplet string-kernel similarity, connecting CDR3s with pairwise similarity above 0.82. TCRdb's own reprocessing of the public reads used fastp at Q25 and MiXCR and kept productive beta chains. Here each entry gathers all rows of one CDR3 protein and keeps the most common genes and DNA. TCRdb assigned the V and J calls; the authors' analysis was not used. The sample contains approximately 20,000 distinct CDR3 sequences, 9.2% of them found a single time. Less than 25% of the sample comes from the top ten.

Taken from the germline V gene, the CDR1 and CDR2 loops are MNHEY and SVGEGT. The CDR3 spans 13 residues, from the cysteine through the phenylalanine. CDR3 DNA is the only sequence kept; it has 39 bases, read in frame from the first base. V was cut back by 6 bases and J by 3 bases, leaving a gap of 11 bases between them. In the paper's terms, the time point label means: blood at routine non-recurrence follow-up after resection. TCR sequencing used whole RNA extracted from tumor and nontumor lung tissue, or from cryopreserved PBMC samples, without cell sorting. A patient was chosen for TCR sequencing only when enough RNA was available from at least two tumor regions. Results the study describes overall, beyond this receptor: Ubiquitous expanded tumor TCRs showed up in blood more often at tumor resection than at routine follow-up. Comparisons of baseline and follow-up blood repertoires included only around 15 patients. Confirming at a functional level the hypothesis that regional TCRs recognize regional mutations was considered to require additional single-cell paired TCR alpha and beta sequencing.

Material: PBMCs, obtained at follow-up. Recombination joined TRBV6-2 or TRBV6-3 with TRBJ1-2, with the identity of the D gene unclear. The TCR comes from a male donor with early-stage non-small cell lung cancer. The DNA sequence follows: TGTGCCAGCAGCCCCGAAACCTACTATGGCTACACCTTC. The encoded protein is CASSPETYYGYTF.